Many counts were recorded for the clone carrying this T cell receptor beta chain. Its antigen is unknown. Noted time point: newly diagnosed GD, antithyroid drugs for less than 3 months. The TCR library used RNA extracted from PBMCs. The source of the sample is a study of regulatory T cells in long-lasting Graves disease. Broader study findings: Thyroid tissue went unstudied; only peripheral blood was examined.

Building the TCR beta libraries relied on iRepertoire HTBI primers, and CDR3 regions underwent Arm-PCR. TCRdb fed the multiplex PCR reads into MiXCR, producing one record per CDR3 protein. The sample holds 390,000 or so distinct CDR3 sequences, about 12% seen once. This sample was also put to use in a study of T cells in Graves' hyperthyroidism and ophthalmopathy. That report notes: It was uncontrolled infection, other autoimmune disease, pregnancy or lactation that excluded patients. The study used the HTBI primer set for a first-round RT-PCR of the TCR CDR3.

This clonotype originated in a woman aged 18-30 years with Graves disease. The source was peripheral blood mononuclear cells (PBMCs), collected at new diagnosis, from a patient treated with antithyroid drugs.

CDR3 amino acids: CASSPGFETQYF. Here the CDR3 DNA reads TGTGCCAGCAGCCCCGGATTCGAGACCCAGTACTTC. The chain joins TRBV3-1 to TRBJ2-5; D gene unclear. The V and J ends lost 4 bases and 5 bases respectively, with 8 bases between them. Per the germline V gene, CDR1 is LGHDT and CDR2 is YNNKEL (reference sequence). This CDR3 spans 12 amino acids.